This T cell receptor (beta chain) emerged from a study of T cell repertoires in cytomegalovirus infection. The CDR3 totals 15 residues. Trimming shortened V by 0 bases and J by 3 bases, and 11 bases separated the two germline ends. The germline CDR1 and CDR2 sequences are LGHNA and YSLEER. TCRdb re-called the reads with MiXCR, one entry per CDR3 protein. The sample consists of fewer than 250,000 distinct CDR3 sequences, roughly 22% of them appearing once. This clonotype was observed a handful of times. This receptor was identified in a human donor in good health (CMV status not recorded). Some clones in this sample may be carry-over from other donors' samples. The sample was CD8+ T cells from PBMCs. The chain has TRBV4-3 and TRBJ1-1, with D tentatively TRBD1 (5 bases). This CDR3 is CASSQDEGSDTEAFF. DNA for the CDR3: TGCGCCAGCAGCCAAGATGAGGGGTCGGACACTGAAGCTTTCTTT.